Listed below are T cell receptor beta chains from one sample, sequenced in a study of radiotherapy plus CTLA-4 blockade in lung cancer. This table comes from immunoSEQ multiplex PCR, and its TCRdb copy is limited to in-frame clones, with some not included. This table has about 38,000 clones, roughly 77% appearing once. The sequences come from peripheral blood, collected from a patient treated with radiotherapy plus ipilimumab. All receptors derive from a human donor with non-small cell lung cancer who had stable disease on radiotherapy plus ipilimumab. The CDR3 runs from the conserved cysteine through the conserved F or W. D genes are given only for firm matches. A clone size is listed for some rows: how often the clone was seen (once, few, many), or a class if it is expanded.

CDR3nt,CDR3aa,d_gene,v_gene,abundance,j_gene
TGTGCCTGGAGTGCTGGAAACACCATATATTTT,CAWSAGNTIYF,-,TRBV30,once,TRBJ1-3
TGCGCCAGCAGCTCTATCGGGACAGGGATTAATTCACCCCTCCACTTT,CASSSIGTGINSPLHF,TRBD1,TRBV5-1,-,TRBJ1-6
TGCGCCAGCAGCCCAGGACAGGAAAACTATGGCTACACCTTC,CASSPGQENYGYTF,TRBD1,TRBV5-1,few,TRBJ1-2
TGTGCCAGCAGCTTTCCCCTCCGCGGGACAGGGGGATATAATTCACCCCTCCACTTT,CASSFPLRGTGGYNSPLHF,TRBD1,TRBV11-2,-,TRBJ1-6
TGTGCCAGCAGCGTTCCCGGACGTTCACAGCCCCAGCATTTT,CASSVPGRSQPQHF,-,TRBV7-2,-,TRBJ1-5
TGTGCCAGCACTGGGGGCACTGAAGCTTTCTTT,CASTGGTEAFF,-,TRBV6-9,-,TRBJ1-1
TGTGCCAGCAGTGAGGGACACCCTCTTTTAGCCAAAAACATTCAGTACTTC,CASSEGHPLLAKNIQYF,-,TRBV2,-,TRBJ2-4
TGTGCCAGCAGTTTTATTGCAGGGGACACTGAAGCTTTCTTT,CASSFIAGDTEAFF,-,TRBV27,-,TRBJ1-1
TGTGCCAGCAGACCGGGACAGGGGACTCCTGGCTACACCTTC,CASRPGQGTPGYTF,TRBD1,TRBV6-6,-,TRBJ1-2
TGCGCCAGCAGCTTAGCACCGTACCAAGAGACCCAGTACTTC,CASSLAPYQETQYF,-,TRBV5-1,once,TRBJ2-5
TGTGCCAGCAGTCCTAGGGTGTTGGGCCAGAGCAATCAGCCCCAGCATTTT,CASSPRVLGQSNQPQHF,-,TRBV28,-,TRBJ1-5
TGTGCCAGCAGCTCGGGACACCCCTACGAGCAGTACTTC,CASSSGHPYEQYF,-,TRBV13,-,TRBJ2-7
TGTGCCAGCTCACCCAGACAGGATCCCACCGCTAATGAAAAACTGTTTTTT,CASSPRQDPTANEKLFF,-,TRBV18,-,TRBJ1-4
TGCAGTGCTAGAGGAGGGTCACCCCTCCACTTT,CSARGGSPLHF,-,TRBV20-1,-,TRBJ1-6
TGTGCCAGCAGGGACAGGGCCACCAACGAGCAGTACTTC,CASRDRATNEQYF,TRBD1,TRBV6-5,-,TRBJ2-7
TGCGCCAGCAGCTTGGTGTTGGGACTAGCGGGGGTTCTCGAGTATTTT,CASSLVLGLAGVLEYF,TRBD2,TRBV5-1,-,TRBJ2-3
TGTGCCAGCAGCTTTGTGGGGGCGGGAGGCTACACCTTC,CASSFVGAGGYTF,-,TRBV5-4,-,TRBJ1-2
TGTGCCAGCAGCTTGGTACCAGGGGATAACTATGGCTACACCTTC,CASSLVPGDNYGYTF,-,TRBV5-5,-,TRBJ1-2
TGTGCCAGCAGCGAACAGGGGGGCCGTGAAGCTTTCTTT,CASSEQGGREAFF,TRBD1,TRBV9,few,TRBJ1-1
TGTGCCAGCAGTTTGCAGGGGGGTGAAAAACTGTTTTTT,CASSLQGGEKLFF,TRBD1,TRBV6-6,-,TRBJ1-4
TGTGCCATCAGTCGGACTCTTAACACCGGGGAGCTGTTTTTT,CAISRTLNTGELFF,-,TRBV10-3,-,TRBJ2-2
TGTGCCAGCAGCTACGGACATCTGAACACCGGGGAGCTGTTTTTT,CASSYGHLNTGELFF,-,TRBV5-4,-,TRBJ2-2
TGTGCCAGCAGTTACGAGCGCCAGGAGACCCAGTACTTC,CASSYERQETQYF,-,TRBV6-6,-,TRBJ2-5
TGTGCCAGCAGCTTCGAGGACAGGACCCAGTACTTC,CASSFEDRTQYF,-,TRBV7-9,few,TRBJ2-5